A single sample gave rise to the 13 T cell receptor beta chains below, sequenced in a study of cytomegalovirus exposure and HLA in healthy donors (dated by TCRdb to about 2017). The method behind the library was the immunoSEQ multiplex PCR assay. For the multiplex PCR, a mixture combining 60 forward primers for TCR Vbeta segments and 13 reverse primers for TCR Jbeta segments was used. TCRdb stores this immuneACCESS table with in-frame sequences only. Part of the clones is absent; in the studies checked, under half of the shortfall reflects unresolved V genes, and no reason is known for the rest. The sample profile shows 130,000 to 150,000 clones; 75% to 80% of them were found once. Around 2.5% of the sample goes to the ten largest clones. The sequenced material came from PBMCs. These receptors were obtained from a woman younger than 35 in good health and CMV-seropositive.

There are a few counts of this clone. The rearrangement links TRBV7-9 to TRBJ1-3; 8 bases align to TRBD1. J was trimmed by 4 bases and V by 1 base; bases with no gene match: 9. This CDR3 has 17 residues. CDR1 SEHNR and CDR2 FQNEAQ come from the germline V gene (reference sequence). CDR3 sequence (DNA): TGTGCCAGCAGCTTAGGCCTACAGGGGGTATCAGGAAACACCATATATTTT. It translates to CASSLGLQGVSGNTIYF.

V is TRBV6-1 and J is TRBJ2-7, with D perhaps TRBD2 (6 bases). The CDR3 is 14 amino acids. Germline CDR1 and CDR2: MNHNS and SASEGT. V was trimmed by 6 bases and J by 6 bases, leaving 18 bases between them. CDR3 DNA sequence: TGTGCCAGCAGCCCCGGGGACTGGCGGTCCGAGCAGTACTTC. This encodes CASSPGDWRSEQYF.

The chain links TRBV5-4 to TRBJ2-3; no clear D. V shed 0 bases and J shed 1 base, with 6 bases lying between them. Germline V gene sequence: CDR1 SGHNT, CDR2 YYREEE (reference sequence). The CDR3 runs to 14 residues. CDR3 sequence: CASSLGLGTDTQYF. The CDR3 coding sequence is TGTGCCAGCAGCTTGGGGCTAGGCACAGATACGCAGTATTTT.

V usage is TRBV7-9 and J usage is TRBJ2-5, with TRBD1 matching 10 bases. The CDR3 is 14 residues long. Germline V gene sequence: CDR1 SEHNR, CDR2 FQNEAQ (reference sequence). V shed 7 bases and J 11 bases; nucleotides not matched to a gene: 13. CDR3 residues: CASIRDRGTYKQYF. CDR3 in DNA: TGTGCCAGCATCCGGGACAGGGGAACCTACAAGCAGTACTTC.

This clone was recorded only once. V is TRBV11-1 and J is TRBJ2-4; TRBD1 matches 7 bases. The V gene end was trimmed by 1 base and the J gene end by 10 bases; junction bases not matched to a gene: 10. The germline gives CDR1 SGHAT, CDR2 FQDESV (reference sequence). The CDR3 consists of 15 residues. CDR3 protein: CASSLVPGQRGIQYF. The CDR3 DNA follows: TGTGCCAGCAGCTTAGTCCCGGGACAGCGCGGTATTCAGTACTTC. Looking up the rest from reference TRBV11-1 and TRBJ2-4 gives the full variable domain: EAEVAQSPRYKITEKSQAVAFWCDPISGHATLYWYRQILGQGPELLVQFQDESVVDDSQLPKDRFSAERLKGVDSTLKIQPAELGDSAMYLCASSLVPGQRGIQYFGAGTRLSVL.

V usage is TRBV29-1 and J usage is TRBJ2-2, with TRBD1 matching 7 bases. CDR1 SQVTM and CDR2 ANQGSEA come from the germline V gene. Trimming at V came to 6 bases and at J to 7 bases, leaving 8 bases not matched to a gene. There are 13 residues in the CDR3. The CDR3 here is CSVRPGGSGELFF. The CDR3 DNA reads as TGCAGCGTACGGCCAGGGGGTAGCGGGGAGCTGTTTTTT.

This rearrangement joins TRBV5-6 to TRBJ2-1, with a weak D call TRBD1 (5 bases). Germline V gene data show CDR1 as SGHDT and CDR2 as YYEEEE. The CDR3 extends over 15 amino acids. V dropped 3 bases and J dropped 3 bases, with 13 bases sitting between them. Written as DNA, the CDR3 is TGTGCCAGCAGCTCGACAGTGAACCTCTACAATGAGCAGTTCTTC. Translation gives CASSSTVNLYNEQFF.

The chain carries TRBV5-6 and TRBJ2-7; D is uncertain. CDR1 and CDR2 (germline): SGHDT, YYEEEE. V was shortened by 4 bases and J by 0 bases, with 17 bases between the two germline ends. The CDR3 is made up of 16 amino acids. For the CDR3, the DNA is TGTGCCAGCAGCCTCTCCCTTGCGGTGTTCTCCTACGAGCAGTACTTC. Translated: CASSLSLAVFSYEQYF.

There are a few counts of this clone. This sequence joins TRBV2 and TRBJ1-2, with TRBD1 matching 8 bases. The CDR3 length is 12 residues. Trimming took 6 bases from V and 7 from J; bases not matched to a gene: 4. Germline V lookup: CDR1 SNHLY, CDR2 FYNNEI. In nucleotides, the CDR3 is TGTGCCAGCAGGTTAGACAGGGGTGGCTACACCTTC. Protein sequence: CASRLDRGGYTF.

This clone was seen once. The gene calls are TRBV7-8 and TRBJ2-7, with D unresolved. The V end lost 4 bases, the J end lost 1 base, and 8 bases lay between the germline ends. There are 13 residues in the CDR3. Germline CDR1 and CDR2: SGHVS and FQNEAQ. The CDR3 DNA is TGTGCCAGCAGCTCCCCGGAGTCCTACGAGCAGTACTTC. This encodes CASSSPESYEQYF.

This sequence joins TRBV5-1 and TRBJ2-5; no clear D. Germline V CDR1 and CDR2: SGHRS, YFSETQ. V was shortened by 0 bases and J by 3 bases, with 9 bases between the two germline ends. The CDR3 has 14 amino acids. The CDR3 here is CASSLEWAEETQYF. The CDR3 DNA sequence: TGCGCCAGCAGCTTGGAATGGGCAGAAGAGACCCAGTACTTC.

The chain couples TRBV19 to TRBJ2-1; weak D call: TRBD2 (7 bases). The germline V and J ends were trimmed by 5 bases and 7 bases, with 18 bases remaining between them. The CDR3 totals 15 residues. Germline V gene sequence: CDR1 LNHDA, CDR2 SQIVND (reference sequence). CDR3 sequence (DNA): TGTGCCAGTAGTCACGGACGGAGGGGGGGGAATGAGCAGTTCTTC. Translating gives CASSHGRRGGNEQFF.

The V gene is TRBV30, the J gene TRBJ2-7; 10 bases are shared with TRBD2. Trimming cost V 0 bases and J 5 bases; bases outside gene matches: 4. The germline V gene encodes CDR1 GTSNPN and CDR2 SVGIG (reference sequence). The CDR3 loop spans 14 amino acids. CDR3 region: CAWSVGLAGDEQYF. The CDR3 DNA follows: TGTGCCTGGAGTGTAGGGCTAGCGGGGGACGAGCAGTACTTC.